The 13 T cell receptor beta chains reported below all come from one sample, sequenced in a study of shared clonotypes between healthy human individuals (dated by TCRdb to the early 2020s). The library came from the immunoSEQ multiplex PCR assay. The table was pulled from immuneACCESS by TCRdb, which kept in-frame rearrangements only. Such tables lose some clones; where checked, under half of the loss comes from unresolved V genes, and the rest has no known cause. The sample table shows roughly 1,000,000 clones, and about four fifths are seen once. The ten largest make up 0.4% to 0.55% of the sample. The sample taken for sequencing was memory CD4+ T cells from PBMCs. In the paper's terms, the cell subset or site label means: CD45RA-negative fraction. All receptors derive from a man younger than 35 in good health. Some clones in this sample may be carry-over from other donors' samples.

The gene calls are TRBV5-1 and TRBJ1-1; D is unresolved. V lost 4 bases to trimming and J lost 2 bases, with 9 bases between them. The germline gives CDR1 SGHRS, CDR2 YFSETQ. This CDR3 spans 13 amino acids. The CDR3, as DNA: TGCGCCAGCAGCCCACGGCGCAACACTGAAGCTTTCTTT. It is translated as CASSPRRNTEAFF.

As concerns this clone: Distinct nucleotide sequences in the sample also encode this CDR3. The chain employs TRBV6-5 and TRBJ2-5, with 8 bases that match TRBD1. Germline V gives CDR1 MNHEY, CDR2 SVGAGI. This CDR3 comprises 16 residues. The J segment lost 5 bases and the V segment lost 0 bases, leaving 8 bases of the junction unmatched. The DNA for the CDR3 is TGTGCCAGCAGTTACTCGATCACAGGGGGACAGGAGACCCAGTACTTC. This translates into CASSYSITGGQETQYF.

This clone has only a few counts. V and J are TRBV10-3 and TRBJ1-2; tentatively, D is TRBD1 (6 bases). V was trimmed by 10 bases and J by 2 bases, leaving 14 bases between them. CDR1 and CDR2 (germline): ENHRY, SYGVKD. The CDR3 spans 13 residues. The DNA of the CDR3 is TGTGCCACCAGCGGGGGACAAAACTATGGCTACACCTTC. Its translation: CATSGGQNYGYTF.

The table lists this clone with a few counts. V gene TRBV9 combines with J gene TRBJ1-3; D gene uncertain. The V end was cut by 0 bases, the J end by 2 bases, with 12 bases between. Looked up from germline, CDR1 is SGDLS and CDR2 is YYNGEE. The CDR3 is made up of 16 amino acids. CDR3 DNA: TGTGCCAGCAGCGTAGGCCGGATCAAAACTGGAAACACCATATATTTT. It codes for CASSVGRIKTGNTIYF.

This sequence joins TRBV4-2 and TRBJ1-1; TRBD1 might be the D (5 bases). Trimming pared 1 base from V and 11 bases from J, leaving 20 bases between. The CDR3 runs 15 residues. Per the germline V gene, CDR1 is LGHNA and CDR2 is YNFKEQ. The CDR3 is CASSQGSGLRWGAFF. The CDR3 nucleotides are TGTGCCAGCAGCCAAGGGTCTGGCCTTCGCTGGGGGGCTTTCTTT.

In this sample, this clone turned up once. The chain employs TRBV4-3 and TRBJ2-7, with a tentative D call TRBD2 (5 bases). V gave up 4 bases and J gave up 2 bases, with 15 bases separating them. The germline V gene has CDR1 LGHNA and CDR2 YSLEER. This CDR3 contains 15 residues. CDR3 protein: CASSPTGGPPYEQYF. In nucleotides, the CDR3 is TGCGCCAGCAGCCCCACGGGCGGGCCCCCCTACGAGCAGTACTTC.

The chain joins TRBV5-6 to TRBJ2-3; the D call may be TRBD1 or TRBD2 (7 bases each). Per the germline V gene, CDR1 is SGHDT and CDR2 is YYEEEE. V was pared by 0 bases and J by 5 bases, with 16 bases between. The CDR3 has 16 amino acids. CDR3 coding DNA: TGTGCCAGCAGCTTGGTAGGGGGCGGGAGTAAAGATACGCAGTATTTT. Its protein product is CASSLVGGGSKDTQYF.

V is TRBV10-3 and J is TRBJ2-7, with D possibly being TRBD1 (5 bases). The germline V gene encodes CDR1 ENHRY and CDR2 SYGVKD. The ends were cut back, 3 bases at V and 2 bases at J, with 11 bases in the middle. The CDR3 covers 14 residues. CDR3 nucleotides: TGTGCCATCAGTGAAAAGGGGTCCACCTACGAGCAGTACTTC. Encoded protein: CAISEKGSTYEQYF.

The chain has TRBV5-1 and TRBJ1-1; the D is unclear. CDR1 and CDR2 from the germline V gene are SGHRS and YFSETQ. The CDR3 loop spans 13 amino acids. V was cut by 1 base and J by 4 bases, with 8 bases left in between. CDR3 DNA sequence: TGCGCCAGCAGCTTGAGTTGGGGCACTGAAGCTTTCTTT. Translated, it gives CASSLSWGTEAFF.

This clone was detected once. The CDR3 spells CASSLFSGDTQYF. CDR3 coding DNA: TGTGCCAGCAGCTTGTTTAGCGGGGATACGCAGTATTTT. V gene TRBV5-6 combines with J gene TRBJ2-3; 7 nucleotides line up with TRBD2. V lost 1 base and J lost 6; bases outside the gene matches: 2. The germline gives CDR1 SGHDT, CDR2 YYEEEE. This CDR3 region has 13 residues. Full variable domain (remainder filled in from reference TRBV5-6 and TRBJ2-3): DAGVTQSPTHLIKTRGQQVTLRCSPKSGHDTVSWYQQALGQGPQFIFQYYEEEERQRGNFPDRFSGHQFPNYSSELNVNALLLGDSALYLCASSLFSGDTQYFGPGTRLTVL.

This chain uses TRBV5-4 with TRBJ2-7; tentative D call: TRBD2 (6 bases). V was clipped by 3 bases and J by 7 bases, with 23 bases between them. The CDR3 has 16 residues. Germline assignment: CDR1 SGHNT and CDR2 YYREEE (reference sequence). CDR3 loop: CASSSPGSGRWGEQYF. As DNA, the CDR3 is TGTGCCAGCAGCTCACCCGGTAGCGGACGGTGGGGGGAGCAGTACTTC.

The chain has TRBV9 and TRBJ1-5; D gene uncertain. CDR3 length equals 15 residues. The V gene lost 0 bases and the J gene lost 5 bases, with 12 bases spanning the gap. Germline V gene data show CDR1 as SGDLS and CDR2 as YYNGEE. Here the CDR3 reads CASSVGSFIDQPQHF. The CDR3 bases are TGTGCCAGCAGCGTAGGTAGTTTTATTGATCAGCCCCAGCATTTT.

The chain has TRBV14 and TRBJ2-4, with 8 bases fitting TRBD2. CDR1 is SGHDN, CDR2 FVKESK, per germline. The ends lost 4 bases at V and 9 bases at J; junction bases unmatched: 5. This CDR3 is 13 amino acids long. CDR3 nucleotides: TGTGCCAGCAGCCCAGGACTAGCTAGCATTCAGTACTTC. This sequence encodes CASSPGLASIQYF.